The 23 T cell receptor beta chains given below trace back to one sample, sequenced in a study of T cell repertoires in cytomegalovirus infection. Via MiXCR, TCRdb re-called the reads, giving one row per CDR3 protein. Among roughly 860,000 distinct CDR3 sequences listed, less than 35% were seen once. What these receptors recognize is not known. Sequencing was performed on cultured CD8+ T cells from PBMCs, taken from culture after CMV antigen stimulation. The receptors were gathered from a human donor in good health (CMV status not recorded). Some clones in this sample may be carry-over from other donors' samples.

This clonotype came up many times. The chain couples TRBV7-2 to TRBJ2-1; 12 nucleotides align to TRBD2. The CDR3 is made up of 17 amino acids. V trimming: 4 bases; J trimming: 3 bases; junction bases outside the gene matches: 7. Germline-derived CDR1 and CDR2 are SGHTA and FQGNSA. For the CDR3, the DNA is TGTGCCAGCAGCTCGAGGACTAGCGGGGCTTACTACAATGAGCAGTTCTTC. Residues: CASSSRTSGAYYNEQFF.

V usage is TRBV12-3 or TRBV12-4 and J usage is TRBJ2-1; weak D call: TRBD2 (7 bases). This CDR3 has 17 amino acids. With 2 bases removed from V and 0 bases from J, the gap between germline ends came to 14 bases. The CDR3 bases are TGTGCCAGCAGTTTAAGGCGGGGGCTGAGCTCCTACAATGAGCAGTTCTTC. It codes for CASSLRRGLSSYNEQFF.

For this clonotype: Being one base from a much bigger clone, this may be a read error. The chain is built from TRBV7-2 and TRBJ2-1, with 7 bases that match TRBD1. There are 14 residues in the CDR3. Per the germline V gene, CDR1 is SGHTA and CDR2 is FQGNSA. Germline trimming cut 1 base from V and 8 bases from J; bases unmatched to any gene: 5. The CDR3, as DNA: TGTGCCAGCAGCTTAGGACAGGGTACCGATGAGCAGTTCTTC. This sequence encodes CASSLGQGTDEQFF.

The chain recombines TRBV9 with TRBJ2-1; TRBD2 aligns across 12 bases. J was trimmed by 3 bases and V by 4 bases; bases with no gene match: 5. The CDR3 is 16 residues long. Germline V CDR1 and CDR2: SGDLS, YYNGEE. The chain's CDR3 is CASSIALAGGYNEQFF. The CDR3 DNA follows: TGTGCCAGCAGCATTGCACTAGCGGGGGGCTACAATGAGCAGTTCTTC.

The chain employs TRBV18 and TRBJ2-7, with TRBD1 matching over 12 bases. The ends lost 5 bases at V and 12 bases at J; junction bases unmatched: 14. CDR3 length: 15 amino acids. Germline CDR1 and CDR2: KGHSH and LQKENI. The CDR3 region is CASSTEGQGALMWYV. CDR3 nucleotide sequence: TGTGCCAGCTCAACGGAGGGACAGGGGGCGCTGATGTGGTACGTC.

The J gene is TRBJ2-2, the V gene TRBV28, with D maybe TRBD2 (6 bases). The V end lost 6 bases, the J end lost 1 base, and 12 bases lay between the germline ends. Germline V gives CDR1 MDHEN, CDR2 SYDVKM. The CDR3 contains 15 residues. CDR3 protein: CASRAFSGNTGELFF. CDR3 nucleotide sequence: TGTGCCAGCAGGGCCTTTAGCGGGAACACCGGGGAGCTGTTTTTT.

This clonotype has just a few counts. The V gene is TRBV2, the J gene TRBJ2-1, with D possibly being TRBD2 (6 bases). Germline CDR1 and CDR2: SNHLY and FYNNEI. This CDR3 is built from 17 residues. V was trimmed by 2 bases and J by 2 bases, leaving 16 bases between them. The CDR3 DNA reads TGTGCCAGCAGTGAACTTGAAAAGCGGGTAGCCTACAATGAGCAGTTCTTC. Encoded protein: CASSELEKRVAYNEQFF.

This clonotype was seen ten or more times. This chain joins TRBV20-1 and TRBJ2-7, with 7 bases matching TRBD2. CDR3 length: 14 residues. The V and J ends lost 6 bases and 7 bases, in that order; junction bases with no gene match: 15. Germline V gives CDR1 DFQATT, CDR2 SNEGSKA (reference sequence). The CDR3 sequence is CSAHVRAGVQEQYF. CDR3 in DNA: TGCAGTGCCCACGTTAGGGCGGGGGTGCAGGAGCAGTACTTC.

This clonotype has more than one count but fewer than ten. The V gene is TRBV20-1, the J gene TRBJ1-6; D remains ambiguous. CDR3 length: 11 amino acids. V lost 3 bases and J lost 7, with 4 bases in between. Germline V gene lookup returns CDR1 DFQATT and CDR2 SNEGSKA (reference sequence). The DNA for the CDR3 is TGCAGTGCTAGCCGCAATTCACCCCTCCACTTT. It yields the protein CSASRNSPLHF.

V gene TRBV5-6 combines with J gene TRBJ1-1; no firm D call. Between the trimmed V and J ends, which lost 9 bases and 5 bases, there was a span of 17 bases. From germline, CDR1 is SGHDT and CDR2 YYEEEE. CDR3 length: 13 amino acids. Written as DNA, the CDR3 is TGTGCCACCCGTGTTATTACAGAGACTGAAGCTTTCTTT. Translation: CATRVITETEAFF.

This sequence joins TRBV27 and TRBJ1-2; TRBD1 is a possible D gene (6 bases). V was cut by 5 bases and J by 5 bases, with 18 bases left in between. This CDR3 contains 15 residues. In germline, CDR1 is MNHEY, CDR2 SMNVEV (reference sequence). The chain's CDR3 is CASSIIFGQTYGYTF. The DNA for the CDR3 is TGTGCCAGCAGTATTATCTTCGGACAGACTTATGGCTACACCTTC.

This clonotype came up a few times. The genes are TRBV7-9 and TRBJ2-7; 7 positions match TRBD2. There are 14 residues in the CDR3. V was clipped by 1 base and J by 9 bases; unmatched bases: 9. The V gene's germline CDR1 is SEHNR and CDR2 FQNEAQ (reference sequence). The CDR3: CASSLGHSGAGQYV. The CDR3, as DNA: TGTGCCAGCAGCTTAGGTCACAGCGGGGCAGGGCAGTACGTC.

The genes are TRBV6-2 or TRBV6-3 and TRBJ2-1; TRBD1 might be the D (6 bases). Trimming pared 2 bases from V and 2 bases from J, leaving 10 bases between. Germline-derived CDR1 and CDR2 are MNHEY and SVGEGT. The CDR3 totals 15 residues. DNA of the CDR3: TGTGCCAGCAGTTACAGGACAGCCCCCTACAATGAGCAGTTCTTC. This gives the protein CASSYRTAPYNEQFF.

V is TRBV7-9 and J is TRBJ2-5; D may be TRBD2 (5 bases). Deletions cut 5 bases from V and 5 bases from J, with 21 bases between. The CDR3 runs 16 residues. CDR1 and CDR2 from the germline V gene are SEHNR and FQNEAQ (reference sequence). The CDR3 bases are TGTGCCAGCAGCCCACCAGACCCAACTAGTATGGAGACCCAGTACTTC. The encoded protein is CASSPPDPTSMETQYF.

This clonotype turned up a few times. Since a much larger clone is just one base distant, this may be a read error. The V gene is TRBV7-2, the J gene TRBJ2-3; the D gene is possibly TRBD2 (5 bases). Germline V CDR1 and CDR2: SGHTA, FQGNSA. CDR3 length equals 12 residues. CDR3 residues: CVSSSTTLKQYF. In DNA, the CDR3 is TGTGTCAGCAGCTCGACTACCCTAAAGCAGTATTTT.

V usage is TRBV12-3 or TRBV12-4 and J usage is TRBJ1-1; 8 bases line up with TRBD1. Losses at the gene ends were 4 bases for V and 12 bases for J; bases not matched to a gene: 13. The CDR3 is 14 amino acids. The CDR3 here is CASSSANLQGASFF. The CDR3 nucleotides are TGTGCCAGCAGTTCCGCGAACCTCCAGGGGGCGTCTTTCTTT.

This clonotype was recorded at least ten times. The rearrangement links TRBV7-2 to TRBJ1-2; D is unclear. This CDR3 is built from 15 residues. The V end was cut by 5 bases, the J end by 6 bases, with 19 bases between. Germline V gene lookup returns CDR1 SGHTA and CDR2 FQGNSA. CDR3 coding DNA: TGTGCCAGCAGCCCCCCGGGCCTACAAGAGAATGGCTACACCTTC. Translated: CASSPPGLQENGYTF.

This clonotype occurred a few times. V usage is TRBV12-3 or TRBV12-4 and J usage is TRBJ2-4; D might be TRBD1 (5 bases). CDR3 length: 16 residues. V shed 7 bases and J shed 0 bases, with 16 bases lying between them. The CDR3 loop is CASNSGSILAKNIQYF. DNA for the CDR3: TGTGCCAGCAATTCAGGGTCGATTCTAGCCAAAAACATTCAGTACTTC.

Many counts were recorded for this clonotype. The V call is TRBV7-9, the J call TRBJ2-1; 8 bases fit TRBD1. This CDR3 region has 16 residues. CDR1 and CDR2 from the germline V gene are SEHNR and FQNEAQ (reference sequence). V was clipped by 6 bases and J by 0 bases; unmatched bases: 7. The chain's CDR3 is CASRARTGNSYNEQFF. The CDR3 DNA reads TGTGCCAGCAGGGCCCGGACAGGGAACTCCTACAATGAGCAGTTCTTC.

Many counts were recorded for this clonotype. The rearrangement uses TRBV7-2 and TRBJ2-7; D is unclear. The CDR3 is 14 residues long. Trimming left V 4 bases short and J 3 bases short, with 13 bases between. CDR1 is SGHTA, CDR2 FQGNSA, per germline. Here the CDR3 reads CASSSLLDRYEQYF. The CDR3 DNA reads as TGTGCCAGCAGCTCCCTCTTGGACCGCTACGAGCAGTACTTC.

There are many counts of this clonotype. The chain couples TRBV7-6 to TRBJ2-5; 10 bases are shared with TRBD1. The germline V gene has CDR1 SGHVS and CDR2 FNYEAQ. Trimming removed 7 bases from V and 2 bases from J; junction bases left unmatched: 7. The CDR3 totals 15 residues. Written as DNA, the CDR3 is TGTGCCAGCACCCTTGGGACAGGGGCACAAGAGACCCAGTACTTC. Translated: CASTLGTGAQETQYF.

V usage is TRBV29-1 and J usage is TRBJ2-7; TRBD2 agrees at 7 bases. The CDR3 contains 13 residues. Germline CDR1 is SQVTM and CDR2 is ANQGSEA. The J segment lost 3 bases and the V segment lost 4 bases, leaving 6 bases of the junction unmatched. CDR3 DNA: TGCAGCGTTGTCATAGGGGACTACTACGAGCAGTACTTC. Amino acid sequence: CSVVIGDYYEQYF.

Details on this clonotype: A much larger clone is a single base away; this may be a read error. CDR3 loop: CANSVSPGNNQPQHF. The CDR3, as DNA: TGTGCCAACAGTGTATCCCCTGGAAACAATCAGCCCCAGCATTTT. The gene calls are TRBV6-8 and TRBJ1-5; D not certain. The germline gives CDR1 MNHGY, CDR2 SAAAGT. The CDR3 consists of 15 residues.